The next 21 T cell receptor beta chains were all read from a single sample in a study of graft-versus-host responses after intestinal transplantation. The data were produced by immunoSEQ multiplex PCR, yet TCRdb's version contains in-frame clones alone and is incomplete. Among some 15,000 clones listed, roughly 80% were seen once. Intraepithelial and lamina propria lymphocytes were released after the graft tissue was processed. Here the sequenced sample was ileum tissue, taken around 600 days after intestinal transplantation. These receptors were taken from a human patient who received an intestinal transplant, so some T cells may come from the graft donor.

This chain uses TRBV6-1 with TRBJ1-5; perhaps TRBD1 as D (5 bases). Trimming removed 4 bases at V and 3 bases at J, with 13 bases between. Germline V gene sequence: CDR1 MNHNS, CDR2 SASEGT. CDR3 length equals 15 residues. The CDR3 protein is CASSVDSPLNQPQHF. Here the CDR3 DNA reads TGTGCCAGCAGTGTCGACAGCCCTCTCAATCAGCCCCAGCATTTT.

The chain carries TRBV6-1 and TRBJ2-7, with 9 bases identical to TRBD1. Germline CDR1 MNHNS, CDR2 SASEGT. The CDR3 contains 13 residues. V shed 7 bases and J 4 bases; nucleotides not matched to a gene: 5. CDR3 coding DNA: TGTGCCAGCATCAAACAGGGGGCATACGAGCAGTACTTC. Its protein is CASIKQGAYEQYF.

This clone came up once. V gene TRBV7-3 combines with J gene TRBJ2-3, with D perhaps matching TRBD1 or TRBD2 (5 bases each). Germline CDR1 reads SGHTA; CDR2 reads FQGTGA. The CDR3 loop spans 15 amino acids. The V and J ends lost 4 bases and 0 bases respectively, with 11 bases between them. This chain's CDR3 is CASSSGTSSTDTQYF. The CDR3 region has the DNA TGTGCCAGCAGCTCCGGGACCTCTAGCACAGATACGCAGTATTTT.

CDR3 sequence (DNA): TGTGCCAGCAGCCAAAGACAGTTCGCGAACACCGGGGAGCTGTTTTTT. This sequence encodes CASSQRQFANTGELFF. The chain combines TRBV7-9 with TRBJ2-2; TRBD1 is a possible D gene (5 bases). The V and J ends lost 5 bases and 0 bases respectively, with 13 bases between them. CDR3 length equals 16 residues. The germline gives CDR1 SEHNR, CDR2 FQNEAQ (reference sequence). The full variable domain, in which reference TRBV7-9 and TRBJ2-2 provide the parts outside the CDR3, is DTGVSQNPRHKITKRGQNVTFRCDPISEHNRLYWYRQTLGQGPEFLTYFQNEAQLEKSRLLSDRFSAERPKGSFSTLEIQRTEQGDSAMYLCASSQRQFANTGELFFGEGSRLTVL.

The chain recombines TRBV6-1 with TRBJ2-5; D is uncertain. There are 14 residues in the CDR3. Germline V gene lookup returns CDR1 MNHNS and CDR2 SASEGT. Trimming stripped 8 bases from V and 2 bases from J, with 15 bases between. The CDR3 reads CASSKSPKQETQYF. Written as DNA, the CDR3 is TGTGCCAGCTCTAAGTCCCCGAAACAAGAGACCCAGTACTTC.

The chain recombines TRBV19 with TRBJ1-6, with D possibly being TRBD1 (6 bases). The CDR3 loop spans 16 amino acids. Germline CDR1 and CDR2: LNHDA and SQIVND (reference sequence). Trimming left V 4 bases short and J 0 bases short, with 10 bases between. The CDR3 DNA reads TGTGCCAGTAGTACCACAGGGATCTCCTATAATTCACCCCTCCACTTT. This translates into CASSTTGISYNSPLHF.

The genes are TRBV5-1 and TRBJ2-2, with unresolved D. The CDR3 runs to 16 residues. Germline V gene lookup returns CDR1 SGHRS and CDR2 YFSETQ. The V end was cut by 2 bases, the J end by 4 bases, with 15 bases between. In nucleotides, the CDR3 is TGCGCCAGCAGCTTAGACCCCCCGGGCGTCACCGGGGAGCTGTTTTTT. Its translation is CASSLDPPGVTGELFF.

CDR3: CASSQDPKRHQETQYF. The CDR3 DNA is TGCGCCAGCAGCCAAGACCCCAAGAGGCACCAAGAGACCCAGTACTTC. The J gene is TRBJ2-5, the V gene TRBV4-1, with D unclear. Germline V gene data show CDR1 as MGHRA and CDR2 as YSYEKL. V lost 0 bases and J 0 bases, leaving 11 bases between the germline ends. The CDR3 consists of 16 residues.

The CDR3 spells CASSYETGAGGYNEQFF. The DNA for the CDR3 is TGTGCCAGCAGCTACGAAACGGGGGCAGGGGGTTACAATGAGCAGTTCTTC. The chain is built from TRBV7-2 and TRBJ2-1; D possibly corresponds to TRBD1 (7 bases). The CDR3 has 17 residues. Germline V gene sequence: CDR1 SGHTA, CDR2 FQGNSA. The V end was cut by 4 bases, the J end by 4 bases, with 20 bases between.

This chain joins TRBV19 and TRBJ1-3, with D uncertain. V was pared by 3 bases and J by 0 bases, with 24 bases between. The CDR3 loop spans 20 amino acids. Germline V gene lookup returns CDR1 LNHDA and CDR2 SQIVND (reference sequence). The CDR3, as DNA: TGTGCCAGTAGTATGCCATATATCCTGACGGCCGCTAGCTCTGGAAACACCATATATTTT. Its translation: CASSMPYILTAASSGNTIYF.

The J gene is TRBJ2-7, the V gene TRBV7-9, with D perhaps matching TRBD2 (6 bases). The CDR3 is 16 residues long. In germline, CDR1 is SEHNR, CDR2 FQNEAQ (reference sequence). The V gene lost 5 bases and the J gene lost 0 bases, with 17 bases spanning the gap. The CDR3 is CASSPRVAGYSYEQYF. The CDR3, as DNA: TGTGCCAGCAGCCCTCGCGTTGCGGGGTACTCCTACGAGCAGTACTTC. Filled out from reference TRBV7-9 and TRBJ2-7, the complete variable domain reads DTGVSQNPRHKITKRGQNVTFRCDPISEHNRLYWYRQTLGQGPEFLTYFQNEAQLEKSRLLSDRFSAERPKGSFSTLEIQRTEQGDSAMYLCASSPRVAGYSYEQYFGPGTRLTVT.

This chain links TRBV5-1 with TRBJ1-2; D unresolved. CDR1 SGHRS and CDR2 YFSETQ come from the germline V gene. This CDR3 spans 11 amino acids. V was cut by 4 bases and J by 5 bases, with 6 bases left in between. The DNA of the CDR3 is TGCGCCAGCAGCCAAGGGTATGGCTACACCTTC. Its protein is CASSQGYGYTF.

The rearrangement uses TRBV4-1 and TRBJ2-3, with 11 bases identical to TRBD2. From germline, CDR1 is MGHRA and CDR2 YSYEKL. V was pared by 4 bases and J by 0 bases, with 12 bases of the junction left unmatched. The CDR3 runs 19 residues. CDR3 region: CASSPKVLAGGPSTDTQYF. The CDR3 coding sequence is TGCGCCAGCAGCCCGAAGGTCCTAGCGGGGGGACCAAGCACAGATACGCAGTATTTT.

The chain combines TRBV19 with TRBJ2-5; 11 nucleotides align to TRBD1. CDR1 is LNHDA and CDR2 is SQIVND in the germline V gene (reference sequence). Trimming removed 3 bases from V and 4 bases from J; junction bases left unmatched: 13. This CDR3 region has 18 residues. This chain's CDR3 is CASSMDSPGQGARETQYF. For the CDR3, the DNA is TGTGCCAGTAGTATGGATTCCCCCGGACAGGGGGCGCGAGAGACCCAGTACTTC.

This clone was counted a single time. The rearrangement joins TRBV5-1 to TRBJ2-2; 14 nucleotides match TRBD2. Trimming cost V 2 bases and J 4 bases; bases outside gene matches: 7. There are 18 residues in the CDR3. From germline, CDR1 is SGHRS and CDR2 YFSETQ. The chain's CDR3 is CASSLPGLAGELTGELFF. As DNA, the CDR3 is TGCGCCAGCAGCTTACCGGGACTAGCGGGGGAACTCACCGGGGAGCTGTTTTTT.

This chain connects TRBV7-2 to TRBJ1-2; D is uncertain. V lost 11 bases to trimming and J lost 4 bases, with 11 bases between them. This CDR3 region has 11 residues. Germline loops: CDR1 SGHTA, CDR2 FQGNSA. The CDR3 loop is CAGESPYGYTF. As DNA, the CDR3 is TGTGCCGGCGAGTCCCCCTATGGCTACACCTTC.

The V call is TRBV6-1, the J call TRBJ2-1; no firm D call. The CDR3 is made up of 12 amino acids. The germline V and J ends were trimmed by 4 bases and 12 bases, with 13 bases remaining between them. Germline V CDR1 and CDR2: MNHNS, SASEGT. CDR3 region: CASSAEKWRQFF. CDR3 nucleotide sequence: TGTGCCAGCAGTGCCGAGAAATGGAGGCAGTTCTTC.

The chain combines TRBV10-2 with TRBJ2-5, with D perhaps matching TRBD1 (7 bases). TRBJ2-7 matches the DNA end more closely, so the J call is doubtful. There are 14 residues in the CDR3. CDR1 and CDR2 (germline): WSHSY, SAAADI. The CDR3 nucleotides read TGCGCCAGCAACTACAGGGGAGGCCCCTACGAGCAGTACTTC. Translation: CASNYRGGPYEQYF.

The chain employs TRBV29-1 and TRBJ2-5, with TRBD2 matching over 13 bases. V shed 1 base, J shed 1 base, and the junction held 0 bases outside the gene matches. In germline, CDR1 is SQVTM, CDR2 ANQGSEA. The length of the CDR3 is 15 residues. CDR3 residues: CSVEGTSGGQETQYF. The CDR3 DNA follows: TGCAGCGTTGAAGGGACTAGCGGGGGCCAAGAGACCCAGTACTTC. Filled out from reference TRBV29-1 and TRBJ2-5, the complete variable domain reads SAVISQKPSRDICQRGTSLTIQCQVDSQVTMMFWYRQQPGQSLTLIATANQGSEATYESGFVIDKFPISRPNLTFSTLTVSNMSPEDSSIYLCSVEGTSGGQETQYFGPGTRLLVL.

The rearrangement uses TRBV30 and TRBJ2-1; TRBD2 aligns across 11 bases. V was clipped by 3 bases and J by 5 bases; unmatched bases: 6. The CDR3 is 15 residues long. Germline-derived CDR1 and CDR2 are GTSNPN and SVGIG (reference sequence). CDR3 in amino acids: CAWRFSGGVNNEQFF. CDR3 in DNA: TGTGCCTGGAGATTTAGCGGGGGGGTTAACAATGAGCAGTTCTTC.

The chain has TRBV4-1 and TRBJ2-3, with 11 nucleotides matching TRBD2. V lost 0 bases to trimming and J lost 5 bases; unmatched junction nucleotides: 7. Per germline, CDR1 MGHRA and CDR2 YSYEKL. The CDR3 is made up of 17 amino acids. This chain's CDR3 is CASSQEGHSGRGDTQYF. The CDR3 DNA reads TGCGCCAGCAGCCAAGAAGGCCATAGCGGGAGGGGAGATACGCAGTATTTT.